Below, 20 T cell receptor beta chains from the same sample are listed, as sequenced in a study of T cells after posttransplantation cyclophosphamide. Repertoires were generated with immunoSEQ multiplex PCR, while TCRdb's copy carries only in-frame clones and drops some. The sample lists tens of thousands of clones, none appearing once, the ten largest making up 5.9%. Sequencing used PBMCs. The receptor set was obtained from a man aged 30 to 39 in good health and a related stem cell transplant donor.

The V gene is TRBV7-3, the J gene TRBJ2-1; D possibly corresponds to TRBD2 (6 bases). This CDR3 comprises 14 residues. Germline V gene lookup returns CDR1 SGHTA and CDR2 FQGTGA. Trimming stripped 5 bases from V and 7 bases from J, with 15 bases between. The DNA of the CDR3 is TGTGCCAGCAGCCGGCGGGGCGGGCTGAATGAGCAGTTCTTC. Translation: CASSRRGGLNEQFF.

This clone has only a few counts. V and J are TRBV7-9 and TRBJ2-2; TRBD2 might be the D (6 bases). CDR3 length: 16 residues. Germline CDR1 is SEHNR and CDR2 is FQNEAQ (reference sequence). V lost 1 base to trimming and J lost 6 bases, with 15 bases between them. The CDR3 loop is CASSLVAGRVAGELFF. For the CDR3, the DNA is TGTGCCAGCAGCTTAGTGGCGGGGCGAGTAGCCGGGGAGCTGTTTTTT.

At least ten counts were recorded for this clone. The chain carries TRBV4-2 and TRBJ2-7; 7 nucleotides agree with TRBD2. Trimming took 1 base from V and 0 from J; bases not matched to a gene: 3. The CDR3 runs 15 residues. The germline V gene has CDR1 LGHNA and CDR2 YNFKEQ. The chain's CDR3 is CASSQVGGDSYEQYF. The CDR3 region has the DNA TGTGCCAGCAGCCAAGTGGGAGGGGACTCCTACGAGCAGTACTTC.

This clone has ten or more counts. The chain recombines TRBV7-9 with TRBJ2-2; 9 positions agree with TRBD1. V shed 5 bases, J shed 0 bases, and the junction held 10 bases outside the gene matches. Per the germline V gene, CDR1 is SEHNR and CDR2 is FQNEAQ (reference sequence). CDR3 size: 18 residues. CDR3 nucleotide sequence: TGTGCCAGCAGCCCTCGACAGGGGGAGCCCCCGAACACCGGGGAGCTGTTTTTT. Amino acid sequence: CASSPRQGEPPNTGELFF.

This clone was observed many times. The chain joins TRBV2 to TRBJ1-1; D ambiguous. From germline, CDR1 is SNHLY and CDR2 FYNNEI. The CDR3 runs 12 residues. V was pared by 2 bases and J by 5 bases, with 6 bases between. The CDR3 spells CASSERYTEAFF. The DNA of the CDR3 is TGTGCCAGCAGTGAAAGGTATACTGAAGCTTTCTTT.

This clone occurred many times. The V and J genes are TRBV27 and TRBJ2-7, with 8 bases aligning to TRBD2. Trimming at V came to 6 bases and at J to 2 bases, leaving 3 bases not matched to a gene. CDR3 length: 13 amino acids. The germline V gene has CDR1 MNHEY and CDR2 SMNVEV (reference sequence). The CDR3 region is CASRLTSAYEQYF. The CDR3, as DNA: TGTGCCAGCAGGCTGACTAGCGCCTACGAGCAGTACTTC.

Many counts were recorded for this clone. The chain carries TRBV6-5 and TRBJ1-1; the match to TRBD1 covers 7 bases. V lost 8 bases, J lost 5 bases, and 8 bases stayed unmatched. CDR3 size: 13 residues. Germline V gene data show CDR1 as MNHEY and CDR2 as SVGAGI. The CDR3 spells CASHGQARTEAFF. DNA of the CDR3: TGTGCCAGCCATGGACAGGCGAGGACTGAAGCTTTCTTT.

The sample holds many counts of this clone. The chain is built from TRBV10-3 and TRBJ2-1; 10 nucleotides agree with TRBD1. The germline gives CDR1 ENHRY, CDR2 SYGVKD. V dropped 6 bases and J dropped 8; count of bases not matched to a gene: 7. The CDR3 is 14 amino acids. In DNA, the CDR3 is TGTGCCATCAGGCCCGGGACAGGGGATGATGAGCAGTTCTTC. Translating it yields CAIRPGTGDDEQFF.

Only a few counts were recorded for this clone. The CDR3 protein is CASSPGLSGGTGELFF. The CDR3 DNA reads TGCGCCAGCAGCCCAGGGCTTAGCGGGGGCACCGGGGAGCTGTTTTTT. The chain couples TRBV5-1 to TRBJ2-2; 9 bases fit TRBD2. The CDR3 extends over 16 amino acids. Germline CDR1 reads SGHRS; CDR2 reads YFSETQ. The trim removed 4 bases at V and 4 bases at J, leaving 8 bases unmatched.

This clone was observed many times. This CDR3 is CASSQTGSPTEAFF. The CDR3 nucleotides are TGTGCCAGCAGCCAGACAGGGTCACCCACTGAAGCTTTCTTT. The genes are TRBV7-9 and TRBJ1-1; 7 nucleotides line up with TRBD1. CDR1 and CDR2 from the germline V gene are SEHNR and FQNEAQ (reference sequence). This CDR3 has 14 amino acids. With 5 bases clipped from V and 4 bases from J, the junction kept 7 bases outside the gene matches.

This clone was counted many times. CDR3 sequence reads: CASTTGTSTYNEQFF. The CDR3 nucleotides are TGTGCCAGCACCACCGGGACATCAACCTACAATGAGCAGTTCTTC. The chain carries TRBV12-3 or TRBV12-4 and TRBJ2-1, with a tentative D call TRBD1 (6 bases). V was pared by 7 bases and J by 2 bases, with 15 bases between. This CDR3 region has 15 residues.

The sample holds many counts of this clone. The chain carries TRBV7-7 and TRBJ2-1, with 8 bases matching TRBD2. Per the germline V gene, CDR1 is SSHAT and CDR2 is FNYEAQ (reference sequence). J was trimmed by 0 bases and V by 5 bases; bases with no gene match: 15. CDR3 length equals 19 residues. The CDR3 DNA sequence: TGTGCCAGCAGCCCGGGGCCGCGGGGGGAAACCGGCTCCTACAATGAGCAGTTCTTC. Amino acid sequence: CASSPGPRGETGSYNEQFF. The variable domain in full, completed from reference TRBV7-7 and TRBJ2-1, reads GAGVSQSPRYKVTKRGQDVTLRCDPISSHATLYWYQQALGQGPEFLTYFNYEAQPDKSGLPSDRFSAERPEGSISTLTIQRTEQRDSAMYRCASSPGPRGETGSYNEQFFGPGTRLTVL.

The rearrangement uses TRBV4-3 and TRBJ1-6; D remains unclear. Trimming removed 0 bases from V and 2 bases from J, with 14 bases in between. From germline, CDR1 is LGHNA and CDR2 YSLEER. The CDR3 length is 18 residues. The CDR3 nucleotides read TGCGCCAGCAGCCAAGAGAGCGAGTGGTCGGCCTATAATTCACCCCTCCACTTT. It codes for CASSQESEWSAYNSPLHF.

J is TRBJ2-7 and V is TRBV15; 7 nucleotides line up with TRBD1. The V gene's germline CDR1 is LNHNV and CDR2 YYDKDF (reference sequence). The J segment lost 13 bases and the V segment lost 3 bases, leaving 18 bases of the junction unmatched. This CDR3 has 15 residues. The CDR3 sequence is CATSSAGTAATDLYF. CDR3 DNA sequence: TGTGCCACCAGCAGCGCCGGGACAGCGGCTACGGATTTATACTTC.

This clone was detected a few times. The chain employs TRBV6-2 or TRBV6-3 and TRBJ2-5; the match to TRBD2 covers 9 bases. Trimming removed 6 bases from V and 5 bases from J; junction bases left unmatched: 10. Germline V gene data show CDR1 as MNHEY and CDR2 as SVGEGT. This CDR3 has 15 residues. CDR3 sequence: CASSSRRGGYETQYF. The CDR3 DNA reads as TGTGCCAGCAGCTCCCGGCGGGGGGGCTATGAGACCCAGTACTTC.

This clone was picked up many times. This rearrangement joins TRBV6-2 or TRBV6-3 to TRBJ1-2; 7 nucleotides match TRBD1. From germline, CDR1 is MNHEY and CDR2 SVGEGT. J gave up 7 bases and V 7 bases, and 15 bases lay outside the gene matches. This CDR3 is built from 15 residues. The CDR3 loop is CASTILANSGGGYTF. The CDR3 nucleotides read TGTGCCAGCACCATCCTCGCGAATTCAGGGGGTGGCTACACCTTC.

The sample holds many counts of this clone. In DNA form, the CDR3 reads TGCAGCGTGGGGGTCGGGCGGGGATTAAACTACGAGCAGTACTTC. Translating gives CSVGVGRGLNYEQYF. The chain has TRBV29-1 and TRBJ2-7, with D perhaps matching TRBD2 (6 bases). This CDR3 is 15 amino acids long. V was pared by 6 bases and J by 3 bases, with 21 bases between. Germline CDR1 SQVTM, CDR2 ANQGSEA.

This clone was picked up many times. The chain couples TRBV5-1 to TRBJ2-1, with D maybe TRBD1 (6 bases). Germline CDR1 SGHRS, CDR2 YFSETQ. The CDR3 covers 14 residues. The V and J ends lost 1 base and 9 bases respectively, with 14 bases between them. CDR3 coding DNA: TGCGCCAGCAGCTTGAGCAGGGGTGTCAGTGAGCAGTTCTTC. It codes for CASSLSRGVSEQFF.

This clone appeared many times. The chain joins TRBV2 to TRBJ2-1; no definite D call. Trimming removed 8 bases from V and 10 bases from J, with 9 bases in between. CDR3 size: 10 residues. CDR1 is SNHLY, CDR2 FYNNEI, per germline. The CDR3 nucleotides read TGTGCCAGCCGGTCCGGGGAGCAGTTCTTC. Protein: CASRSGEQFF.

This clone was detected ten times or more. This chain joins TRBV27 and TRBJ1-1, with a possible D match to TRBD1 (6 bases). Germline V CDR1 and CDR2: MNHEY, SMNVEV (reference sequence). V shed 5 bases and J shed 1 base, with 17 bases lying between them. This CDR3 contains 16 residues. The CDR3 region is CASSLRGGGRNTEAFF. The DNA for the CDR3 is TGTGCCAGCAGTCTCCGGGGAGGGGGAAGGAACACTGAAGCTTTCTTT.